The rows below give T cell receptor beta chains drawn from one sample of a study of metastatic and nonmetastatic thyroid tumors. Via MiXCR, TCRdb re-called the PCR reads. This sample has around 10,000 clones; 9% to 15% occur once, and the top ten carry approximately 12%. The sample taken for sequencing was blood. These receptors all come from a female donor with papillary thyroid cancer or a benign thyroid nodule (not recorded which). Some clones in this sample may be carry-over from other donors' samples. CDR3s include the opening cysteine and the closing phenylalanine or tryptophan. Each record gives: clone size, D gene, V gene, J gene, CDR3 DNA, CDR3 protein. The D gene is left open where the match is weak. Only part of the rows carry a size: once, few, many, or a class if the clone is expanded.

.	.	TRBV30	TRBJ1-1	TGTGCCTGGAATAGGGACACTGAAGCTTTCTTT	CAWNRDTEAFF
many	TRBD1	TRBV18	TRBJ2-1	TGTGCCAGCTCCGATACCCCCGGGACAGGGTTCAATGAGCAGTTCTTC	CASSDTPGTGFNEQFF
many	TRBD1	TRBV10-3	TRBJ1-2	TGTGCCATAACAGGGGGCGCGCTCCCTGGCTACACCTTC	CAITGGALPGYTF
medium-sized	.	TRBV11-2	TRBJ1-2	TGTGCCAGCAGCCCTCTTCGGGGTCGGAGAAACTATGGCTACACCTTC	CASSPLRGRRNYGYTF
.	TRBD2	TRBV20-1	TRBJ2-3	TGCAGTGCTACGGTAGCGGGTTCGACAGATACGCAGTATTTT	CSATVAGSTDTQYF
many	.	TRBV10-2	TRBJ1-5	TGCGCCAGCAGTAACCGGGACATTAGGGTCTTCAATCAGCCCCAGCATTTT	CASSNRDIRVFNQPQHF
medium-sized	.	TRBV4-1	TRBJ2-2	TGCGCCAGCAGCCGCCTAGCAAGGCTATACACCGGGGAGCTGTTTTTT	CASSRLARLYTGELFF
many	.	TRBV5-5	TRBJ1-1	TGTGCCAGCAGACCGAATTCAGGGTCGGGGTTTGCTTTCTTT	CASRPNSGSGFAFF
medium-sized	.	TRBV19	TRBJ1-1	TGTGCCAGTAGTATGGGGGGGGCATCTGAAGCTTTCTTT	CASSMGGASEAFF
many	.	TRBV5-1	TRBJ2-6	TGCGCCAGCAGCTTGGCGGGAGCTTCTGGGGCCAACGTCCTGACTTTC	CASSLAGASGANVLTF
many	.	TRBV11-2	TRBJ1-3	TGTGCCAGCAGCTTAGCGGGATTTGGAAACACCATATATTTT	CASSLAGFGNTIYF
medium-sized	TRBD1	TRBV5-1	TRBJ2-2	TGCGCCAGCAACGGACAGGGGGCCAAATCGAACACCGGGGAGCTGTTTTTT	CASNGQGAKSNTGELFF
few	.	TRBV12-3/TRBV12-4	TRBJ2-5	TGTGCCAGCAGTTTAGTAGCGTCCCAAGAGACCCGGTACTTC	CASSLVASQETRYF
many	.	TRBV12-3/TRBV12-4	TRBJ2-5	TGTGCCAGCAGTTTAGTAGCGGCCCAAGAGACCCAGTACTTC	CASSLVAAQETQYF
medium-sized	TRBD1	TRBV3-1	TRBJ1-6	TGTGCCAGCAGCCAAGTGTCGGGACAGGGCTATAATTCACCCCTCCACTTT	CASSQVSGQGYNSPLHF
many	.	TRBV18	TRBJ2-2	TGTGCCAGCTCACCACCCGGACGGTCGAACACCGGGGAGCTGTTTTTT	CASSPPGRSNTGELFF
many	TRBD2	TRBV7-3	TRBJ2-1	TGTGCCAGCAGCTTAAGGAGCGGGGGTTACAATGAGCAGTTCTTC	CASSLRSGGYNEQFF
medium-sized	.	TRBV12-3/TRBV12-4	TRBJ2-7	TGTGCCAGCAGTTTAGCGGGACAACAAAACTACGAGCAGTACTTC	CASSLAGQQNYEQYF
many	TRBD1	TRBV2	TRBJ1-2	TGTGCCAGCAGTGAAGCAATCCAGGGGGCTTCGCACTATGGCTACACCTTC	CASSEAIQGASHYGYTF
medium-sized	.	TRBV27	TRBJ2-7	TGTGCCAGCAGTATGAGGGGTTTCTACGAGCAGTACTTC	CASSMRGFYEQYF
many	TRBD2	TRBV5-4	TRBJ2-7	TGTGCCAGCAGTTCGGGCCGGGGGGGCTACGAGCAGTACTTC	CASSSGRGGYEQYF
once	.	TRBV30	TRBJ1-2	TGTGCCTGGAGGAAGGGGGGATGGGGCTACACCTTC	CAWRKGGWGYTF
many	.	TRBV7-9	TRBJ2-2	TGTGCCAGCAGCTTAGGGTCCGGGATCACCGGGGAGCCGTTTTTT	CASSLGSGITGEPFF
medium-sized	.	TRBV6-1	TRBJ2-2	TGTGCCAGCAGCTTCCCGGGGATGGGAACCGGGGAGCTGTTTTTT	CASSFPGMGTGELFF
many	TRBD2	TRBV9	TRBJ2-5	TGTGCCAGCAGCGTAGGGCTAGCGGAAGAGACCCAGTACTTC	CASSVGLAEETQYF
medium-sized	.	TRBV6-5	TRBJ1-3	TGTGCCAGCAGTTATGGAGGACTAGGCTCTGGAAACACCATATATTTT	CASSYGGLGSGNTIYF
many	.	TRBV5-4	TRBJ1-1	TGTGCCAGCAGCCTTAGAGGGGAGACTGAAGCTTTCTTT	CASSLRGETEAFF
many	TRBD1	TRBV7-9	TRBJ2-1	TGTGCCAGCAGCTTTTCACAGGGGGCTAGCGAGCAGTTCTTC	CASSFSQGASEQFF
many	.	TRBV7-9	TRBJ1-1	TGTGCCAGCAGCTTAGCTCAGGTGAACACTGAAGCTTTCTTT	CASSLAQVNTEAFF